This T cell receptor (beta chain) was sequenced for a study of immune evolution from preneoplasia to lung adenocarcinoma. The method was immunoSEQ multiplex PCR; TCRdb's version includes in-frame clones alone and lacks a portion of them. The profile shows roughly 10,000 clones, roughly 83% of them singletons. The CDR3 loop spans 13 amino acids. V was shortened by 5 bases and J by 15 bases, with 19 bases between the two germline ends. Germline V gene data show CDR1 as MNHEY and CDR2 as SMNVEV (reference sequence). Nucleic acids came from premalignant or tumor cells enriched by macro-dissection. The rearrangement uses TRBV27 and TRBJ1-4, with D unclear. The specimen sequenced was FFPE minimally invasive lung adenocarcinoma tissue. This receptor was identified in a donor aged 70 or over with lung adenocarcinoma. CDR3 in amino acids: CASSQSTRARMFF. Here the CDR3 DNA reads TGTGCCAGCAGTCAATCGACCCGAGCAAGGATGTTTTTT.